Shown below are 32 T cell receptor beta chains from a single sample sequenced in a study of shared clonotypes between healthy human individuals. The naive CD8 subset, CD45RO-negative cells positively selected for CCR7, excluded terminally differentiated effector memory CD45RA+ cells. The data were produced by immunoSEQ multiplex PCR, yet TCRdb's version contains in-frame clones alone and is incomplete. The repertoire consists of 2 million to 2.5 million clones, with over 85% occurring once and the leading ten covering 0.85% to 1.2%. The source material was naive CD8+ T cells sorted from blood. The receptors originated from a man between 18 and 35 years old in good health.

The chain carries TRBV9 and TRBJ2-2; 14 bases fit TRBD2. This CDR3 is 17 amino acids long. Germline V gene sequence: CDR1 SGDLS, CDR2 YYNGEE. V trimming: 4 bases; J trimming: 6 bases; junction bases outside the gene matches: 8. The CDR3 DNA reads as TGTGCCAGCAGCCCCGGGACTAGCGGGAGCTTCGCCGGGGAGCTGTTTTTT. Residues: CASSPGTSGSFAGELFF. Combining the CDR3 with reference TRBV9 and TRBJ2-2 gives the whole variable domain DSGVTQTPKHLITATGQRVTLRCSPRSGDLSVYWYQQSLDQGLQFLIQYYNGEERAKGNILERFSAQQFPDLHSELNLSSLELGDSALYFCASSPGTSGSFAGELFFGEGSRLTVL.

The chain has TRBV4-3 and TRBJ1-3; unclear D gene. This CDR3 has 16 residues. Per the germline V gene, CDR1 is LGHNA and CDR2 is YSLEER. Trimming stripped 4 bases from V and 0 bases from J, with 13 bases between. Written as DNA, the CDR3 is TGCGCCAGCAGCCGAAACCTCGTGAACTCTGGAAACACCATATATTTT. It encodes CASSRNLVNSGNTIYF.

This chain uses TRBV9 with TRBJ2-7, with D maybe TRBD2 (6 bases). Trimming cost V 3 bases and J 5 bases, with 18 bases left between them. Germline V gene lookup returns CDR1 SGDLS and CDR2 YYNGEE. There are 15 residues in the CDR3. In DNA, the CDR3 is TGTGCCAGCAGCGGGATGTTGGAGGGGTCCCACGAGCAGTACTTC. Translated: CASSGMLEGSHEQYF.

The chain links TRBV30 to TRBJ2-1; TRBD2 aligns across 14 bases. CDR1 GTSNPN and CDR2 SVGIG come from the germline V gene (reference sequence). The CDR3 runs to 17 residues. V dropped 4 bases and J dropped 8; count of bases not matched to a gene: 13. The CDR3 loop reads CAWTKTGLAGVVDEQFF. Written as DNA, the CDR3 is TGTGCCTGGACCAAGACGGGACTAGCGGGAGTGGTTGATGAGCAGTTCTTC.

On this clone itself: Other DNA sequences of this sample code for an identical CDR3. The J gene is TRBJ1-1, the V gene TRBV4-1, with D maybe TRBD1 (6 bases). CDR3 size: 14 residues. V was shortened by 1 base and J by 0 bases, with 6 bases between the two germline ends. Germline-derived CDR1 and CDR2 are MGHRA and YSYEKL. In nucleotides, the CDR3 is TGCGCCAGCAGCCAAGGGGGGCTGAACACTGAAGCTTTCTTT. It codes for CASSQGGLNTEAFF.

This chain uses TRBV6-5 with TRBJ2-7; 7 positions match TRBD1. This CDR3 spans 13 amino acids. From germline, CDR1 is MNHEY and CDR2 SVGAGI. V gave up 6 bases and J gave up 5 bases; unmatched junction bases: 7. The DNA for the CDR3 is TGTGCCAGCAGCTACAGGGGTGTCGACGAGCAGTACTTC. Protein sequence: CASSYRGVDEQYF.

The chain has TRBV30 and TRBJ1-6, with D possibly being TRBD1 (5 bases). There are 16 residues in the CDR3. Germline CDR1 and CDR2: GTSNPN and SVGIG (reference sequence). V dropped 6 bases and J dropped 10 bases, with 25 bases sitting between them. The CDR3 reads CACQPIGQGPRSPLHF. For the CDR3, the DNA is TGTGCCTGCCAACCGATTGGGCAGGGTCCGCGGTCACCCCTCCACTTT.

Here the CDR3 DNA reads TGTGCCAGTGCCTTCGATACCTATAATTCACCCCTCCACTTT. Its protein is CASAFDTYNSPLHF. The chain links TRBV19 to TRBJ1-6, with unresolved D. Germline V gene sequence: CDR1 LNHDA, CDR2 SQIVND (reference sequence). The CDR3 contains 14 residues. Deletions cut 8 bases from V and 2 bases from J, with 10 bases between.

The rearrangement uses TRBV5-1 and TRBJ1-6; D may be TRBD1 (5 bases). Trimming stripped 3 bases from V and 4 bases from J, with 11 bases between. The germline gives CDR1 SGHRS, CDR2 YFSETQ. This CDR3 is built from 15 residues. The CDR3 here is CASSSGTVYNSPLHF. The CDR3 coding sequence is TGCGCCAGCAGCTCAGGGACTGTGTATAATTCACCCCTCCACTTT.

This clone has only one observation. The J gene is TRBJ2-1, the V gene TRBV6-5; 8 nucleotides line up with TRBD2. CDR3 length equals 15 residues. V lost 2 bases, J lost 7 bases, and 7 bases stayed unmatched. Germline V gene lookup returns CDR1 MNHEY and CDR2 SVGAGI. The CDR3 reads CASSYGAGAQNEQFF. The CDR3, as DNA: TGTGCCAGCAGTTACGGAGCGGGAGCACAGAATGAGCAGTTCTTC.

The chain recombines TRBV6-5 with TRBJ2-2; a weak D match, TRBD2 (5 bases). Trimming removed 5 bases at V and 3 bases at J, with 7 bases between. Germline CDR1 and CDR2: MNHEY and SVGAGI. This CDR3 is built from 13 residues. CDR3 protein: CASSQDYTGELFF. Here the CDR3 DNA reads TGTGCCAGCAGTCAGGACTACACCGGGGAGCTGTTTTTT.

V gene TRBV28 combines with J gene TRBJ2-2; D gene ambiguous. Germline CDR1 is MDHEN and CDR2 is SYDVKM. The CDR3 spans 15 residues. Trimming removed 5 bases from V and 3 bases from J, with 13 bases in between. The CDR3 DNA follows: TGTGCCAGCAGTAGCCCGATGAAAGACACCGGGGAGCTGTTTTTT. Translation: CASSSPMKDTGELFF.

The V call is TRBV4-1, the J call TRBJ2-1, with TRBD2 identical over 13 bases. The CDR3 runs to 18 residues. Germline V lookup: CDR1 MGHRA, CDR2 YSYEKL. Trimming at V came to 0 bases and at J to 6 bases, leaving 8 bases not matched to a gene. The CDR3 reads CASSQDIAGLAGSNEQFF. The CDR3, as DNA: TGCGCCAGCAGCCAAGACATCGCGGGACTAGCGGGGAGCAATGAGCAGTTCTTC.

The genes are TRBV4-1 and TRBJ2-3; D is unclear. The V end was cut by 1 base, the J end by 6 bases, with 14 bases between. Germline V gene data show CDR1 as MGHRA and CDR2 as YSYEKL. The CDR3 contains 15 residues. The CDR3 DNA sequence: TGCGCCAGCAGCCAAGTTGGGCCTTCCTTGGATACGCAGTATTTT. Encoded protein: CASSQVGPSLDTQYF.

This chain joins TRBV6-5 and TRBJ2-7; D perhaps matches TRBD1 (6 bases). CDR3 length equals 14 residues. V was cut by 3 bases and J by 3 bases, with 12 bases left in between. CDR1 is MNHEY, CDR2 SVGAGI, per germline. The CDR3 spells CASSYGRGNYEQYF. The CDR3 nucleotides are TGTGCCAGCAGTTATGGCAGGGGCAACTACGAGCAGTACTTC.

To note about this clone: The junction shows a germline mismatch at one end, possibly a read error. The chain's CDR3 is CASSAPSGREYNEQFF. The CDR3 nucleotides are TGTGCTAGCAGCGCCCCTAGCGGGAGGGAATACAATGAGCAGTTCTTC. This rearrangement joins TRBV7-7 to TRBJ2-1; 12 positions match TRBD2. CDR3 size: 16 residues. In germline, CDR1 is SSHAT, CDR2 FNYEAQ (reference sequence).

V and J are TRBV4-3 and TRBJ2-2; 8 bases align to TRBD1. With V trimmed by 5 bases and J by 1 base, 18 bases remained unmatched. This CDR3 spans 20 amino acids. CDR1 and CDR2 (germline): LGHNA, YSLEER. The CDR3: CASSFHMGQVVSENTGELFF. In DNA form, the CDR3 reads TGCGCCAGCAGCTTCCACATGGGACAGGTCGTTAGCGAGAACACCGGGGAGCTGTTTTTT.

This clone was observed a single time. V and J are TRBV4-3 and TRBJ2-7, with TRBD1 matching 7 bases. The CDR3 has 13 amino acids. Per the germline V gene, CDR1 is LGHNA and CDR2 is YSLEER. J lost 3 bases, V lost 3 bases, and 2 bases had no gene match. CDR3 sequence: CASSHGDSYEQYF. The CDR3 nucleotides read TGCGCCAGCAGCCACGGGGACAGCTACGAGCAGTACTTC.

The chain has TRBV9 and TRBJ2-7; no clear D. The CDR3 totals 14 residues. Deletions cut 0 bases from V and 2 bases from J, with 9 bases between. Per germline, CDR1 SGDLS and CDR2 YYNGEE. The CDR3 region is CASSVEGKPYEQYF. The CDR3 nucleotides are TGTGCCAGCAGCGTAGAGGGCAAGCCCTACGAGCAGTACTTC.

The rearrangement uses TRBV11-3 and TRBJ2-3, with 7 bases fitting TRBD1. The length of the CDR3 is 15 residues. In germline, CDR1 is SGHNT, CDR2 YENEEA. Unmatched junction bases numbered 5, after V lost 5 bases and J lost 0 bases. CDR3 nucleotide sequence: TGTGCCAGCAGCGTTGGGACAGCTAGCACAGATACGCAGTATTTT. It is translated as CASSVGTASTDTQYF. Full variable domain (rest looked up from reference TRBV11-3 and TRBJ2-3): EAGVVQSPRYKIIEKKQPVAFWCNPISGHNTLYWYLQNLGQGPELLIRYENEEAVDDSQLPKDRFSAERLKGVDSTLKIQPAELGDSAVYLCASSVGTASTDTQYFGPGTRLTVL.

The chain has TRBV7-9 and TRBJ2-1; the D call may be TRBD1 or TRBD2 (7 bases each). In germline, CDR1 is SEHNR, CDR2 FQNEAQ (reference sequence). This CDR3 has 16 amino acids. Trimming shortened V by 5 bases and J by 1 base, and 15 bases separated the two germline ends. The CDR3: CASSQAGQQSYNEQFF. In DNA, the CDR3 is TGTGCCAGCAGCCAAGCGGGACAGCAATCCTACAATGAGCAGTTCTTC.

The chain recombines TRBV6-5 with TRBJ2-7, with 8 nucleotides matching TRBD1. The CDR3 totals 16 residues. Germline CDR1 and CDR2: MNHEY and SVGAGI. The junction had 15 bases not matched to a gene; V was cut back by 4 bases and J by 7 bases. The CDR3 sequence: CASSFPRGLTKEEQYF. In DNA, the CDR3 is TGTGCCAGCAGTTTTCCCAGGGGGCTCACCAAGGAAGAGCAGTACTTC.

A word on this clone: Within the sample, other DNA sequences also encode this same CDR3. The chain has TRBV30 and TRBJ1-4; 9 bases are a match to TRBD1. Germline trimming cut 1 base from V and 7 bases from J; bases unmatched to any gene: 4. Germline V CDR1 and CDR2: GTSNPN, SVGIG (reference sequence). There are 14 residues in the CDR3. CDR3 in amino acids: CAWSEGQGIEKLFF. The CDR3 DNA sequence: TGTGCCTGGAGTGAGGGACAGGGTATTGAAAAACTGTTTTTT.

The CDR3 region has the DNA TGTGCCAGCATGTGGACAGCTCTTAGCAATCAGCCCCAGCATTTT. It translates to CASMWTALSNQPQHF. The V and J genes are TRBV2 and TRBJ1-5, with D maybe TRBD1 (6 bases). Per germline, CDR1 SNHLY and CDR2 FYNNEI. The CDR3 is made up of 15 amino acids. The V and J ends lost 7 bases and 0 bases respectively, with 13 bases between them.

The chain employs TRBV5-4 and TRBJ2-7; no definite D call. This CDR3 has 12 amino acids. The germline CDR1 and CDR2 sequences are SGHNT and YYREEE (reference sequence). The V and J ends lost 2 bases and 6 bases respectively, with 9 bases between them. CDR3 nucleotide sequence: TGTGCCAGCAGCTTTTTAGAGTTCGAGCAGTACTTC. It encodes CASSFLEFEQYF.

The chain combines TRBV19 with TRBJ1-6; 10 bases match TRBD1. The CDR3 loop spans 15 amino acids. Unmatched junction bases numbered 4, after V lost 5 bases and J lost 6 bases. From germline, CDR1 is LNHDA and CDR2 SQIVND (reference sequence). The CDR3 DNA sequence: TGTGCCAGTAGTTTTCGGACAGGGGGTAATTCACCCCTCCACTTT. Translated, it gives CASSFRTGGNSPLHF.

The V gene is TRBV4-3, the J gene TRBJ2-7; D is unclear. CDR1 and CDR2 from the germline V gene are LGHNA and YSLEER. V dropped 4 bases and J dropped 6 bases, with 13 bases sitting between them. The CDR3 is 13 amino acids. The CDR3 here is CASSPLGSGEQYF. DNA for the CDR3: TGCGCCAGCAGCCCCTTGGGCTCTGGCGAGCAGTACTTC.

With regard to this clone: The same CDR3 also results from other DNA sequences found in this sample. This CDR3 reads CASSLGFQPQHF. The CDR3 DNA reads TGTGCCAGCAGCTTAGGGTTTCAGCCCCAGCATTTT. The chain uses TRBV5-6 and TRBJ1-5, with D uncertain. Germline values: CDR1 SGHDT, CDR2 YYEEEE. The ends were cut back, 2 bases at V and 6 bases at J, with 6 bases in the middle. This CDR3 has 12 residues. Supplemented by reference TRBV5-6 and TRBJ1-5, the full variable domain reads DAGVTQSPTHLIKTRGQQVTLRCSPKSGHDTVSWYQQALGQGPQFIFQYYEEEERQRGNFPDRFSGHQFPNYSSELNVNALLLGDSALYLCASSLGFQPQHFGDGTRLSIL.

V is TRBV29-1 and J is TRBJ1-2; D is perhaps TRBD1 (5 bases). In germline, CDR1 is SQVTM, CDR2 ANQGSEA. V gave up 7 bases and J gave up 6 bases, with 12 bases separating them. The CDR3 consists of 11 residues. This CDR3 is CSAMTEDGYTF. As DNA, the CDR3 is TGCAGCGCTATGACAGAAGATGGCTACACCTTC.

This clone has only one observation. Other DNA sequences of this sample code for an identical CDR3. CDR3 residues: CSVVGQGGTEAFF. Here the CDR3 DNA reads TGCAGCGTTGTGGGGCAGGGCGGAACTGAAGCTTTCTTT. The V gene is TRBV29-1, the J gene TRBJ1-1, with D perhaps matching TRBD1 (5 bases). V was trimmed by 4 bases and J by 5 bases, leaving 14 bases between them. The CDR3 has 13 residues. CDR1 SQVTM and CDR2 ANQGSEA come from the germline V gene.

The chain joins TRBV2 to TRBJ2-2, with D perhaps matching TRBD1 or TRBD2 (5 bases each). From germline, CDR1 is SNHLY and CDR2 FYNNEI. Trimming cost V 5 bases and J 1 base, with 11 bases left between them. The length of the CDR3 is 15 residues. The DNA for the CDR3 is TGTGCCAGCAGTTCCGGGACGGTGAACACCGGGGAGCTGTTTTTT. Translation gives CASSSGTVNTGELFF.

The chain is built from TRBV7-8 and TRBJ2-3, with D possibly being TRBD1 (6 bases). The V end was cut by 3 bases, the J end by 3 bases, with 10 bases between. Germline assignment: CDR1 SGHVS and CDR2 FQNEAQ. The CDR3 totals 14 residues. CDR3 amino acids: CASSFTGLTDTQYF. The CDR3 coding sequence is TGTGCCAGCAGCTTTACAGGGCTAACAGATACGCAGTATTTT.